A single sample gave rise to the 5 T cell receptor beta chains below, sequenced in a study of tumor-infiltrating lymphocytes in primary liver carcinoma. The template, roughly 550 ng total RNA, yielded TCR beta cDNA made with a constant-region primer. Library construction for TCR beta comprised three nested multiplex PCR rounds performed with slightly modified ARM-PCR. In the first two PCR rounds, TRBV1-TRBV30 forward primers were paired with a C-beta reverse primer, and each round lasted roughly 9 cycles. TCRdb re-derived calls from the multiplex PCR reads in MiXCR, one entry per CDR3 protein. The table has 330,000 or so distinct CDR3 sequences, approximately 64% seen once. Germline DNA was also extracted, and blood RNA was taken from unsorted whole blood. Sequencing was performed on peripheral blood. The receptors here all came from a middle-aged man with primary liver carcinoma and hepatitis B virus infection.

To note about this clonotype: A much larger clone lies one base from this, so it may be a read error. The rearrangement joins TRBV12-3 or TRBV12-4 to TRBJ2-7; no clear D. Trimming took off 4 bases at V and 7 bases at J, with 20 bases between the two ends. The CDR3 is 15 amino acids. The CDR3 sequence is CASSSRASVLIEQYF. The CDR3 nucleotides are TGTGCCAGCAGTTCCCGGGCTTCAGTTTTAATTGAGCAGTACTTC.

This clonotype was picked up a small number of times. Sequence at one end of the junction differs from germline and may be a read error. This chain uses TRBV5-8 with TRBJ1-5; TRBD1 is a possible D gene (5 bases). The CDR3 length is 15 residues. CDR1 is SGHTS, CDR2 YDEGEE, per germline. CDR3 nucleotide sequence: TGTGTCAGCAGCTTGAAAGGGGTTGGCAATCAGCCCCAGCATTTT. Translating it yields CVSSLKGVGNQPQHF.

J is TRBJ2-1 and V is TRBV24-1, with D perhaps matching TRBD1 (6 bases). Looked up from germline, CDR1 is KGHDR and CDR2 is SFDVKD. Trimming pared 3 bases from V and 6 bases from J, leaving 11 bases between. The CDR3 totals 14 residues. The CDR3 sequence: CATSDAQGINEQFF. For the CDR3, the DNA is TGTGCCACCAGTGATGCACAGGGAATCAATGAGCAGTTCTTC.

This clonotype was recorded at least ten times. CDR3 residues: CASSRDTISYEQYF. CDR3 DNA: TGCGCCAGCAGTAGGGACACAATCTCCTACGAGCAGTACTTC. The rearrangement links TRBV10-2 to TRBJ2-7, with D tentatively TRBD1 (6 bases). This CDR3 is 14 amino acids long. Germline values: CDR1 WSHSY, CDR2 SAAADI. The V end lost 5 bases, the J end lost 0 bases, and 11 bases lay between the germline ends.

This clonotype appeared once. One base away lies a much larger clone, so this may be a sequencing read error. The chain links TRBV12-3 or TRBV12-4 to TRBJ2-1; TRBD1 or TRBD2 may be the D gene (5 bases each). This CDR3 contains 15 residues. CDR3 DNA sequence: TGTGCCAGCAGTCTCGGGACCGGCTCCTACAAAGAGCAGTTCTTC. Protein product: CASSLGTGSYKEQFF.